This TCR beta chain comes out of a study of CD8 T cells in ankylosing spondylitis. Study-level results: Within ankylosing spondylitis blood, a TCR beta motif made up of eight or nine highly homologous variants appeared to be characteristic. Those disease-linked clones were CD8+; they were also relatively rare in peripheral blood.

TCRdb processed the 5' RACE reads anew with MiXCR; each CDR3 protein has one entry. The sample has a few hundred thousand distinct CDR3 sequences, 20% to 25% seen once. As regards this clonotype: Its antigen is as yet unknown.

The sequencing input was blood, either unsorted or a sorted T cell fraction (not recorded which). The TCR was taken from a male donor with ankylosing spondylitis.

CDR3 sequence: CASSPRIGGFEQFF. The CDR3 DNA sequence: TGTGCCAGCAGCCCCCGAATAGGCGGTTTTGAGCAGTTCTTC. The V gene is TRBV9, the J gene TRBJ2-1; no definite D call. In germline, CDR1 is SGDLS, CDR2 YYNGEE. The CDR3 totals 14 residues. Trimming pared 4 bases from V and 9 bases from J, leaving 17 bases between. The full variable domain, in which reference TRBV9 and TRBJ2-1 provide the parts outside the CDR3, is DSGVTQTPKHLITATGQRVTLRCSPRSGDLSVYWYQQSLDQGLQFLIQYYNGEERAKGNILERFSAQQFPDLHSELNLSSLELGDSALYFCASSPRIGGFEQFFGPGTRLTVL.